The 21 T cell receptor beta chains listed next were all sequenced from one sample in a study of blood T cell repertoires in COVID-19. The repertoire was sequenced with immunoSEQ multiplex PCR; TCRdb's copy has only in-frame clones and lacks some. This table has some 170,000 clones, around 84% appearing once. The sample was PBMCs or T cells enriched from blood (not recorded which). The receptors derive from a man aged 45 to 65 who had recovered from COVID-19.

CDR3 DNA sequence: TGCGCCAGCAGCCGTTACTCTACAGGGATGGATCGCTCCTACGAGCAGTACTTC. Encoded protein: CASSRYSTGMDRSYEQYF. The V gene is TRBV4-1, the J gene TRBJ2-7; perhaps TRBD1 as D (6 bases). Germline V gives CDR1 MGHRA, CDR2 YSYEKL. The CDR3 totals 18 residues. With 4 bases removed from V and 0 bases from J, the gap between germline ends came to 22 bases.

The chain employs TRBV7-5 and TRBJ2-4; the table's D call TRBD1 went unverified against the DNA. TRBV7-5 is listed as a pseudogene. CDR3 length: 19 residues. The CDR3 loop reads CVRSAPGQAGWRAKNIQYF. DNA for the CDR3: TGTGTCAGAAGCGCGCCGGGACAGGCGGGTTGGAGGGCCAAAAACATTCAGTACTTC.

The chain is built from TRBV6-5 and TRBJ1-5; no reliable D call. Germline CDR1 MNHEY, CDR2 SVGAGI. Trimming cost V 0 bases and J 4 bases, with 10 bases left between them. CDR3 length equals 15 residues. For the CDR3, the DNA is TGTGCCAGCAGTTACTCGATTTCCGGGAATCAGCCCCAGCATTTT. As protein: CASSYSISGNQPQHF.

This chain uses TRBV9 with TRBJ1-4; 8 nucleotides match TRBD1. The CDR3 has 15 residues. Germline values: CDR1 SGDLS, CDR2 YYNGEE. The V gene end was trimmed by 4 bases and the J gene end by 6 bases; junction bases not matched to a gene: 8. This CDR3 is CASSRTQGADEKLFF. The CDR3 DNA reads as TGTGCCAGCAGCAGGACCCAGGGGGCGGATGAAAAACTGTTTTTT.

V and J are TRBV3-1 (or the pseudogene TRBV3-2) and TRBJ1-1, with D perhaps TRBD1 (5 bases). V gave up 4 bases and J gave up 3 bases, with 21 bases separating them. The CDR3 sequence is 17 residues long. From germline, CDR1 is LGHDT and CDR2 YNNKEL (reference sequence). This CDR3 reads CASSPQGLSWLDTEAFF. The CDR3 coding sequence is TGTGCCAGCAGCCCCCAGGGCCTTTCCTGGCTGGACACTGAAGCTTTCTTT.

This clone turned up a few times. The CDR3 region has the DNA TGTGCCAGCAGGACAGGGAGCGCTGAGGAGACCCAGTACTTC. Protein sequence: CASRTGSAEETQYF. The gene calls are TRBV6-5 and TRBJ2-5, with TRBD1 matching over 7 bases. Trimming took 6 bases from V and 5 from J; bases not matched to a gene: 9. Germline CDR1 and CDR2: MNHEY and SVGAGI. The CDR3 sequence is 14 residues long.

The CDR3 region is CASSPGDSAGNTIYF. The CDR3 coding sequence is TGTGCCAGCAGTCCCGGTGACAGCGCTGGAAACACCATATATTTT. The genes are TRBV6-6 and TRBJ1-3; possible D gene TRBD1, 5 bases. The CDR3 has 15 amino acids. Germline V gene lookup returns CDR1 MNHNY and CDR2 SVGAGI (reference sequence). V was cut by 5 bases and J by 2 bases, with 13 bases left in between.

The table lists this clone with a few counts. V usage is TRBV28 and J usage is TRBJ2-1, with D perhaps TRBD2 (6 bases). With 5 bases removed from V and 4 bases from J, the gap between germline ends came to 15 bases. The CDR3 sequence is 15 residues long. Germline V gene lookup returns CDR1 MDHEN and CDR2 SYDVKM. The DNA of the CDR3 is TGTGCCAGCAGTCCCCTTAGGAGGGCGTACAATGAGCAGTTCTTC. Translated, it gives CASSPLRRAYNEQFF. The full variable domain, rest sourced from reference TRBV28 and TRBJ2-1, is DVKVTQSSRYLVKRTGEKVFLECVQDMDHENMFWYRQDPGLGLRLIYFSYDVKMKEKGDIPEGYSVSREKKERFSLILESASTNQTSMYLCASSPLRRAYNEQFFGPGTRLTVL.

This rearrangement joins TRBV3-1 (or the pseudogene TRBV3-2) to TRBJ2-7; 9 bases are shared with TRBD1. This CDR3 has 15 amino acids. Germline CDR1 reads LGHDT; CDR2 reads YNNKEL (reference sequence). V was pared by 0 bases and J by 3 bases, with 3 bases of the junction left unmatched. DNA for the CDR3: TGTGCCAGCAGCCAAGACGGGACAGGGAGCTACGAGCAGTACTTC. It codes for CASSQDGTGSYEQYF.

The count of this clone is one. The chain is built from TRBV2 and TRBJ1-4; 7 bases are a match to TRBD1. The CDR3 is 15 amino acids. The junction had 6 bases not matched to a gene; V was cut back by 6 bases and J by 2 bases. Looked up from germline, CDR1 is SNHLY and CDR2 is FYNNEI. CDR3 nucleotide sequence: TGTGCCAGCAGCGAACAACAGGGGACTAATGAAAAACTGTTTTTT. It yields the protein CASSEQQGTNEKLFF.

The rearrangement uses TRBV6-5 and TRBJ1-2, with D maybe TRBD1 (6 bases). The length of the CDR3 is 13 residues. Trimming removed 7 bases from V and 1 base from J, with 10 bases in between. Germline CDR1 MNHEY, CDR2 SVGAGI. The CDR3 loop reads CASTQGHNYGYTF. DNA of the CDR3: TGTGCCAGCACGCAGGGGCATAACTATGGCTACACCTTC.

The V gene is TRBV10-3, the J gene TRBJ1-6; D is unclear. This CDR3 contains 15 residues. Germline V lookup: CDR1 ENHRY, CDR2 SYGVKD. The V gene lost 5 bases and the J gene lost 0 bases, with 8 bases spanning the gap. The CDR3: CAISTKDSYNSPLHF. CDR3 DNA: TGTGCCATCAGTACTAAGGACTCCTATAATTCACCCCTCCACTTT.

This clone is a singleton in its sample. CDR3 sequence: CASRIAGVITEAFF. The CDR3 DNA sequence: TGCGCCAGCAGAATTGCAGGGGTGATCACTGAAGCTTTCTTT. The chain recombines TRBV5-1 with TRBJ1-1; weak D call: TRBD1 (6 bases). The CDR3 is made up of 14 amino acids. Trimming took off 5 bases at V and 4 bases at J, with 15 bases between the two ends. Germline CDR1 and CDR2: SGHRS and YFSETQ.

This chain uses TRBV7-9 with TRBJ1-1; perhaps TRBD1 as D (6 bases). The germline V gene has CDR1 SEHNR and CDR2 FQNEAQ (reference sequence). The CDR3 has 15 residues. The ends were cut back, 4 bases at V and 1 base at J, with 13 bases in the middle. The chain's CDR3 is CASSSEGTKNTEAFF. The CDR3 DNA reads as TGTGCCAGCAGCTCGGAAGGGACAAAGAACACTGAAGCTTTCTTT.

The chain couples TRBV3-1 (or the pseudogene TRBV3-2) to TRBJ2-2; D ambiguous. Trimming left V 4 bases short and J 4 bases short, with 22 bases between. The CDR3 covers 18 residues. Germline V gene sequence: CDR1 LGHDT, CDR2 YNNKEL (reference sequence). CDR3 bases: TGTGCCAGCAGCCTGCAGTCTAGACCCCGGTGGTTCACCGGGGAGCTGTTTTTT. Translated, it gives CASSLQSRPRWFTGELFF.

The genes are TRBV5-1 and TRBJ2-5, with 15 bases matching TRBD2. V shed 4 bases and J 5 bases; nucleotides not matched to a gene: 9. This CDR3 has 17 amino acids. CDR1 is SGHRS and CDR2 is YFSETQ in the germline V gene. The DNA for the CDR3 is TGCGCCAGCAGCCCCACCCGGACTAGCGGGGGGGCGGAGACCCAGTACTTC. Translation gives CASSPTRTSGGAETQYF.

The chain joins TRBV19 to TRBJ2-7, with TRBD1 matching 9 bases. Germline CDR1 reads LNHDA; CDR2 reads SQIVND (reference sequence). The CDR3 sequence is 14 residues long. V trimming: 4 bases; J trimming: 2 bases; junction bases outside the gene matches: 3. The CDR3: CASSNRGLTYEQYF. CDR3 in DNA: TGTGCCAGTAGTAACAGGGGGCTAACCTACGAGCAGTACTTC.

The J gene is TRBJ1-3, the V gene TRBV7-2, with D perhaps TRBD1 (5 bases). Trimming left V 1 base short and J 4 bases short, with 14 bases between. The CDR3 has 16 amino acids. The germline V gene has CDR1 SGHTA and CDR2 FQGNSA. CDR3 amino acids: CASSLGNPGSGNTIYF. The CDR3 coding sequence is TGTGCCAGCAGCTTAGGGAACCCAGGGTCCGGAAACACCATATATTTT. Filled out from reference TRBV7-2 and TRBJ1-3, the complete variable domain reads GAGVSQSPSNKVTEKGKDVELRCDPISGHTALYWYRQSLGQGLEFLIYFQGNSAPDKSGLPSDRFSAERTGGSVSTLTIQRTQQEDSAVYLCASSLGNPGSGNTIYFGEGSWLTVV.

Notes on this clone: Other DNA sequences of this sample code for an identical CDR3. The chain employs TRBV7-3 and TRBJ1-1; TRBD1 aligns across 9 bases. The CDR3 has 13 residues. Germline V lookup: CDR1 SGHTA, CDR2 FQGTGA. V trimming: 5 bases; J trimming: 4 bases; junction bases outside the gene matches: 2. CDR3 loop: CASSPTGGTEAFF. The CDR3 DNA sequence: TGTGCCAGCAGCCCGACAGGGGGCACTGAAGCTTTCTTT.

CDR3 sequence: CASSLYSGVNTEAFF. DNA of the CDR3: TGCGCCAGCAGCTTGTATTCAGGGGTAAACACTGAAGCTTTCTTT. The V call is TRBV5-1, the J call TRBJ1-1; tentatively, D is TRBD1 (6 bases). There are 15 residues in the CDR3. Germline V gene lookup returns CDR1 SGHRS and CDR2 YFSETQ. With 1 base removed from V and 2 bases from J, the gap between germline ends came to 12 bases. The variable domain in full, completed from reference TRBV5-1 and TRBJ1-1, reads KAGVTQTPRYLIKTRGQQVTLSCSPISGHRSVSWYQQTPGQGLQFLFEYFSETQRNKGNFPGRFSGRQFSNSRSEMNVSTLELGDSALYLCASSLYSGVNTEAFFGQGTRLTVV.

This chain links TRBV7-9 with TRBJ1-2; D possibly corresponds to TRBD1 (6 bases). CDR1 and CDR2 (germline): SEHNR, FQNEAQ (reference sequence). This CDR3 is built from 13 residues. Trimming took 1 base from V and 7 from J, leaving 10 bases between them. The DNA of the CDR3 is TGTGCCAGCAGCTTAGAACAGGGCTCTGGCTACACCTTC. It specifies CASSLEQGSGYTF. Using reference TRBV7-9 and TRBJ1-2 for the parts outside the CDR3, the full variable domain is DTGVSQNPRHKITKRGQNVTFRCDPISEHNRLYWYRQTLGQGPEFLTYFQNEAQLEKSRLLSDRFSAERPKGSFSTLEIQRTEQGDSAMYLCASSLEQGSGYTFGSGTRLTVV.